This T cell receptor beta chain was captured by sequencing in a study of human T cells and chemical hapten exposure. TCRdb re-called the RACE reads with MiXCR, one entry per CDR3 protein. The table records 300,000 to 400,000 distinct CDR3 sequences, 5.5% to 8% of them present only once. The CDR3 sequence is 15 residues long. Looked up from germline, CDR1 is SGHRS and CDR2 is YFSETQ. V lost 0 bases and J 5 bases, leaving 15 bases between the germline ends. Time point in this sample: patch test 1, 2 weeks after DPC sensitization. Treatment of the sample: therapeutic diphenylcyclopropenone sensitization with weekly scalp DPC. This clonotype was seen at least ten times.

The receptor's source is a woman younger than 30 with alopecia areata. Some clones in this sample may be carry-over from other donors' samples. V and J are TRBV5-1 and TRBJ2-7, with D perhaps TRBD1 (6 bases). Specimen: whole blood, collected in connection with sensitization to the hapten diphenylcyclopropenone (DPC). The CDR3 DNA reads TGCGCCAGCAGCTTGGCAACAGGGAAATCCCACGAGCAGTACTTC. Translated, it gives CASSLATGKSHEQYF. The variable domain in full, with the rest retrieved from reference TRBV5-1 and TRBJ2-7, is KAGVTQTPRYLIKTRGQQVTLSCSPISGHRSVSWYQQTPGQGLQFLFEYFSETQRNKGNFPGRFSGRQFSNSRSEMNVSTLELGDSALYLCASSLATGKSHEQYFGPGTRLTVT.